This entry features one T cell receptor (beta chain) sequence. The antigen remains unidentified. Conversion of TCR transcripts into cDNA relied on 5'RACE template switching, which added a universal primer site and UMIs. TCRdb processed the 5' RACE reads anew with MiXCR; each CDR3 protein has one entry. This table holds almost 600,000 distinct CDR3 sequences, about 13% found once. The record originates from a study of T cells after yellow fever vaccination. The study, taken as a whole, reports: Post-booster repertoires contained most primary-vaccination clones again (approximately 95% CD4, less than 90% CD8). Abundant clonotypes from the bulk population could contaminate FACS-sorted repertoires.

This CDR3 contains 14 residues. This TCR was sampled from a man aged 25 to 45 who received the YFV17D yellow fever vaccine. The chain has TRBV21-1 and TRBJ1-1. TRBV21-1 is described as a pseudogene. Sequencing used PBMCs, obtained on the day of the yellow fever booster vaccination. This CDR3 is CASSKGGRITEAFF. Written as DNA, the CDR3 is TGTGCCAGCAGCAAAGGAGGCCGTATCACTGAAGCTTTCTTT.